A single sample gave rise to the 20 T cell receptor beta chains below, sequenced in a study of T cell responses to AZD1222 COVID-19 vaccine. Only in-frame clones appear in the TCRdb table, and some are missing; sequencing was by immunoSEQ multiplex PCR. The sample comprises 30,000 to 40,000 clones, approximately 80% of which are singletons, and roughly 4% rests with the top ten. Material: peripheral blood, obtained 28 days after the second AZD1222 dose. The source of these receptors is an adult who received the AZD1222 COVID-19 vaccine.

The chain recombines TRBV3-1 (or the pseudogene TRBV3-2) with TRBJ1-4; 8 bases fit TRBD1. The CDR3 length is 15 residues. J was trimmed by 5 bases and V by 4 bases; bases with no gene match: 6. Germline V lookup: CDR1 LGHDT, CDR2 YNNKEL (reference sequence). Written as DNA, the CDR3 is TGTGCCAGCAGCCCTTCGGGACAGGAGAATGAAAAACTGTTTTTT. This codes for CASSPSGQENEKLFF.

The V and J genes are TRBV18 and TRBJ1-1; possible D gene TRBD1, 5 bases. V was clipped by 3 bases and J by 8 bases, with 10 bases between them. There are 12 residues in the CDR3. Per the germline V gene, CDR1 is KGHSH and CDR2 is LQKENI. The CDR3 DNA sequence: TGTGCCAGCTCACCGGGTGGGGGAGAAGCTTTCTTT. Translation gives CASSPGGGEAFF.

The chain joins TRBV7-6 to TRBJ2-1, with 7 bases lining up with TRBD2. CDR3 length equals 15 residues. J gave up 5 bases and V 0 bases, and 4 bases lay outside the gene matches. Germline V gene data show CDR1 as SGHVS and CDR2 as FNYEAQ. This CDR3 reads CASSLAAGSDNEQFF. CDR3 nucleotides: TGTGCCAGCAGCTTAGCAGCGGGGTCTGACAATGAGCAGTTCTTC.

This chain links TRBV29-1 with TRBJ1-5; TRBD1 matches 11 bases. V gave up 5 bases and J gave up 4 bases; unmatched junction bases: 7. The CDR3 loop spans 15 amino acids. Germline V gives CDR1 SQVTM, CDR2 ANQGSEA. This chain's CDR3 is CSVRTGGTGNQPQHF. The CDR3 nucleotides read TGCAGCGTTCGGACAGGGGGCACGGGGAATCAGCCCCAGCATTTT.

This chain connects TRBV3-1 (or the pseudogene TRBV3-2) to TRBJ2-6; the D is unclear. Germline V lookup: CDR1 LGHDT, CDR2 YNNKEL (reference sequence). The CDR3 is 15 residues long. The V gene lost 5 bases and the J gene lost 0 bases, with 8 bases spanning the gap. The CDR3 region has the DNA TGTGCCAGCAGCTCTTATTACTCTGGGGCCAACGTCCTGACTTTC. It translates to CASSSYYSGANVLTF.

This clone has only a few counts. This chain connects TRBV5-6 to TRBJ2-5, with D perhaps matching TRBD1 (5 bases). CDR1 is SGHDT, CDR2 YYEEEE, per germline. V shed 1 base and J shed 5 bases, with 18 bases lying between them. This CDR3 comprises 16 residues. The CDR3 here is CASSLPLRQTGETQYF. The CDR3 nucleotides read TGTGCCAGCAGCTTGCCCCTCCGACAGACTGGGGAGACCCAGTACTTC. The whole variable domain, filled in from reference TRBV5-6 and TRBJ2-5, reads DAGVTQSPTHLIKTRGQQVTLRCSPKSGHDTVSWYQQALGQGPQFIFQYYEEEERQRGNFPDRFSGHQFPNYSSELNVNALLLGDSALYLCASSLPLRQTGETQYFGPGTRLLVL.

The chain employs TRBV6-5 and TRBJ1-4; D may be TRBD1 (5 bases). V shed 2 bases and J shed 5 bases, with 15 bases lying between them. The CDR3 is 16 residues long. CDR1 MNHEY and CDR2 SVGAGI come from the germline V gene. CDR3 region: CASSYGGVGINEKLFF. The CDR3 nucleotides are TGTGCCAGCAGTTACGGAGGGGTAGGGATCAATGAAAAACTGTTTTTT.

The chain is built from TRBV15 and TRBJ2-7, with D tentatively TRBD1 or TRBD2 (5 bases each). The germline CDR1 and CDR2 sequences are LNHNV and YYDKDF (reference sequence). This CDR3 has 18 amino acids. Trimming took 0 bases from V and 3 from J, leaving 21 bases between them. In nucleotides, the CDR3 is TGTGCCACCAGCAGAGATTTGGCCATCAACGGGGACGGCTACGAGCAGTACGTC. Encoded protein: CATSRDLAINGDGYEQYV.

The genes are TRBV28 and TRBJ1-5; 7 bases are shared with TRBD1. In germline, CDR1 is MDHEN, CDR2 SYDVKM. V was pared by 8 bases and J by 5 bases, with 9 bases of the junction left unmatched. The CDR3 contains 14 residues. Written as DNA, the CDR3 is TGTGCCAGCCGAAACAGGGGAGGGGATCAGCCCCAGCATTTT. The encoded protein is CASRNRGGDQPQHF.

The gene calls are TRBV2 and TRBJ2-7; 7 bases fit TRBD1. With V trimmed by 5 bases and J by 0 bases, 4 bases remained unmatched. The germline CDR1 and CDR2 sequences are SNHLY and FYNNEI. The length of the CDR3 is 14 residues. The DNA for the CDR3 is TGTGCCAGCAGTAAGGGACAGCCCTCCTACGAGCAGTACTTC. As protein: CASSKGQPSYEQYF.

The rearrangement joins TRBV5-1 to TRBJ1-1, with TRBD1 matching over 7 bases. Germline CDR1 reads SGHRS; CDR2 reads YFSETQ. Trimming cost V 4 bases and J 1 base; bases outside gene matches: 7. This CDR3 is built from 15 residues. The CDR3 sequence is CASSRQTGKNTEAFF. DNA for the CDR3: TGCGCCAGCAGCCGTCAGACAGGGAAGAACACTGAAGCTTTCTTT.

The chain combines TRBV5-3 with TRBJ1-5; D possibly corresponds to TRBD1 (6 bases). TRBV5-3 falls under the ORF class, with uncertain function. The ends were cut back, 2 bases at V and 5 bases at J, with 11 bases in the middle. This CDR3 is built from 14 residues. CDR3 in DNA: TGTGCCAGAAGCTTTGCCAGGGGTGATCAGCCCCAGCATTTT. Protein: CARSFARGDQPQHF.

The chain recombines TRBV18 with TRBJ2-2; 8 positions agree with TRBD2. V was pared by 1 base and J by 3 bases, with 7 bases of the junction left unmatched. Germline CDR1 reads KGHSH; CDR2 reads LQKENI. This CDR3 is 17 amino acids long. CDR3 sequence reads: CASSPRRRGGDTGELFF. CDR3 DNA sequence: TGTGCCAGCTCACCACGTCGACGGGGGGGTGACACCGGGGAGCTGTTTTTT.

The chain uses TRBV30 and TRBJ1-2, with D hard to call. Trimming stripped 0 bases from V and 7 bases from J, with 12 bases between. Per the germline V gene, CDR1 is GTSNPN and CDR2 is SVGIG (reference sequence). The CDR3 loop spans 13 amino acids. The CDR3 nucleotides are TGTGCCTGGAGTGTGGCGTTCGGGTCTGGCTACACCTTC. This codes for CAWSVAFGSGYTF.

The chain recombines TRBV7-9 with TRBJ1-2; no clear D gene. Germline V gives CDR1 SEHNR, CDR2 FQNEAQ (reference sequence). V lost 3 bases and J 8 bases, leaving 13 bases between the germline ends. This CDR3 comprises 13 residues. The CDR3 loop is CASSFRQNDGYTF. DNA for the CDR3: TGTGCCAGCAGCTTTCGGCAGAACGACGGCTACACCTTC. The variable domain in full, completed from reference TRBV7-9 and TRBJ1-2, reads DTGVSQNPRHKITKRGQNVTFRCDPISEHNRLYWYRQTLGQGPEFLTYFQNEAQLEKSRLLSDRFSAERPKGSFSTLEIQRTEQGDSAMYLCASSFRQNDGYTFGSGTRLTVV.

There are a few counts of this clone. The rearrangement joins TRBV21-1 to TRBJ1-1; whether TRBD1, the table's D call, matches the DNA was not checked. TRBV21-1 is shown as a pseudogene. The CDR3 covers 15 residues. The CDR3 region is CASSKADRAPTEAFF. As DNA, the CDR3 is TGTGCCAGCAGCAAAGCTGACAGGGCCCCCACTGAAGCTTTCTTT.

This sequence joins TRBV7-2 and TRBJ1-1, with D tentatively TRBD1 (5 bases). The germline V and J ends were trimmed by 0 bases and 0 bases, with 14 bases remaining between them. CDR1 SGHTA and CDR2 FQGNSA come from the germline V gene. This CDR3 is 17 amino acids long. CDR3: CASSLAPAGQMNTEAFF. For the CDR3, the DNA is TGTGCCAGCAGCTTAGCGCCGGCAGGGCAAATGAACACTGAAGCTTTCTTT. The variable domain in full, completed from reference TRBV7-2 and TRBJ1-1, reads GAGVSQSPSNKVTEKGKDVELRCDPISGHTALYWYRQSLGQGLEFLIYFQGNSAPDKSGLPSDRFSAERTGGSVSTLTIQRTQQEDSAVYLCASSLAPAGQMNTEAFFGQGTRLTVV.

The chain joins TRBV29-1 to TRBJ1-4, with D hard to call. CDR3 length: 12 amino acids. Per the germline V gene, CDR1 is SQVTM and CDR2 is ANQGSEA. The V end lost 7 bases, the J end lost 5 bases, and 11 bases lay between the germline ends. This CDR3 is CSATNSNEKLFF. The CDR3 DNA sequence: TGCAGCGCCACCAACAGCAATGAAAAACTGTTTTTT.

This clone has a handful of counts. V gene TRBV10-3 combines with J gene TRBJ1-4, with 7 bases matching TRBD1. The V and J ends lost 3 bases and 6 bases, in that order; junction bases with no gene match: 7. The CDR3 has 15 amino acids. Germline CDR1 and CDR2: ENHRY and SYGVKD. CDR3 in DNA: TGTGCCATCAGTGACCGGAACAGGGGTGATGAAAAACTGTTTTTT. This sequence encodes CAISDRNRGDEKLFF.

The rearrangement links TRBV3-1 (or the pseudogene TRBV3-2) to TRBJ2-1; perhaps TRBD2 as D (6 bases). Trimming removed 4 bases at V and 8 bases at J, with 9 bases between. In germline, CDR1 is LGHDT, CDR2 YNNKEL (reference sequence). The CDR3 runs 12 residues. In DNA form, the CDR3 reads TGTGCCAGCAGCCTACTAGCCGATGAGCAGTTCTTC. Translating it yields CASSLLADEQFF.